Listed below are T cell receptor beta chains from one sample, sequenced in a study of blood T cell repertoires in COVID-19. Produced via immunoSEQ multiplex PCR; TCRdb's table is partial and in-frame only. The sample lists 62,000 or so clones, approximately 89% occurring once. Sequencing input: peripheral blood. Receptor source: a human donor in a cohort sampled during active COVID-19. Each CDR3 is given with its conserved first and last residue.

CDR3: CASSLRQGWGYGYTF
V: TRBV28

CDR3: CASSPPKVGGWEGANVLTF
V: TRBV28

CDR3: CATRDSGIRYNEQFF
V: TRBV24-1

CDR3: CASSPRGSGYTF
V: TRBV6-5

CDR3: CASKDRGLGYTF
V: TRBV5-1

CDR3: CASSPGQEYNEQFF
V: TRBV4-3

CDR3: CASSWKGYNTGELFF
V: TRBV6-5

CDR3: CAWSLSTDTQYF
V: TRBV30

CDR3: CASKASSYEQYF
V: TRBV2

CDR3: CASSLRQFIPGTIYF
V: TRBV28

CDR3: CATSRGQVRAPLHF
V: TRBV28

CDR3: CASSLGQGNGYTF
V: TRBV6-6

CDR3: CASSPAGQGISRGGYTF
V: TRBV4-3

CDR3: CASSLEGALQDTGELFF
V: TRBV7-9